This is a list of T cell receptor beta chains from one sample in a study of cytomegalovirus exposure and HLA in healthy donors. Generated by immunoSEQ multiplex PCR, the TCRdb table keeps only in-frame clones and is missing some. Of roughly 200,000 clones listed, just over 75% are singletons. Sequenced input: PBMCs. Source of these receptors: a woman aged 60-70 years in good health and CMV-seropositive. Both conserved end residues are part of each CDR3. Fields, in order: clone size, J gene, V gene, D gene, CDR3 DNA, CDR3 protein. The D gene is left open where the match is weak. Part of the rows lack a size; the others show once, few, many or a class for expanded clones.

abundance: few; j_gene: TRBJ2-7; v_gene: TRBV28; d_gene: TRBD2; CDR3nt: TGTGCCAGCACCTCTAGCGGGGGGGCCGACTCCTACGAGCAGTACTTC; CDR3aa: CASTSSGGADSYEQYF
abundance: NA; j_gene: TRBJ1-2; v_gene: TRBV30; d_gene: NA; CDR3nt: TGTGCCCTCAAGCGGCTGGGCTACACCTTC; CDR3aa: CALKRLGYTF
abundance: once; j_gene: TRBJ2-7; v_gene: TRBV10-3; d_gene: TRBD1; CDR3nt: TGTGCCATCAGTGAGTCTACAGGGGTTTCCTACGAGCAGTACTTC; CDR3aa: CAISESTGVSYEQYF
abundance: few; j_gene: TRBJ2-1; v_gene: TRBV4-2; d_gene: TRBD1; CDR3nt: TGTGCCAGCAGCCAAGAGGTCGGGACAGGCGGGGATGAGCAGTTCTTC; CDR3aa: CASSQEVGTGGDEQFF
abundance: NA; j_gene: TRBJ1-1; v_gene: TRBV11-2; d_gene: TRBD1; CDR3nt: TGTGCCAGCAGCTCATTCGGACAGGGATGGCCTGAAGCTTTCTTT; CDR3aa: CASSSFGQGWPEAFF
abundance: NA; j_gene: TRBJ1-3; v_gene: TRBV10-3; d_gene: TRBD1; CDR3nt: TGTGCCATCAGTGGGACCAGGGGGCGGATAGGAAACACCATATATTTT; CDR3aa: CAISGTRGRIGNTIYF
abundance: NA; j_gene: TRBJ2-5; v_gene: TRBV7-2; d_gene: TRBD2; CDR3nt: TGTGCCTCCGGGGGGGGCGAGGCCGAGGGGACCCAGTACTTC; CDR3aa: CASGGGEAEGTQYF
abundance: few; j_gene: TRBJ1-3; v_gene: TRBV18; d_gene: NA; CDR3nt: TGTGCCAGCTCATCTGGGGCAGTCAACTCTGGAAACACCATATATTTT; CDR3aa: CASSSGAVNSGNTIYF
abundance: NA; j_gene: TRBJ1-1; v_gene: TRBV18; d_gene: TRBD1; CDR3nt: TGTGCCACTCAACCTGGGGGGACAGGGGTGTTCACTGAAGCTTTCTTT; CDR3aa: CATQPGGTGVFTEAFF
abundance: NA; j_gene: TRBJ1-4; v_gene: TRBV10-3; d_gene: TRBD1; CDR3nt: TGTGCCATCAGTGATCCGGGACAGGGGGCTGGTGAAAAACTGTTTTTT; CDR3aa: CAISDPGQGAGEKLFF
abundance: NA; j_gene: TRBJ1-1; v_gene: TRBV7-9; d_gene: TRBD1; CDR3nt: TGTGCCAGCAGCCGAGGATCCGGGACAGTTAACACTGAAGCTTTCTTT; CDR3aa: CASSRGSGTVNTEAFF
abundance: few; j_gene: TRBJ2-6; v_gene: TRBV4-3; d_gene: NA; CDR3nt: TGCGCCAGCAGCCAAGATCCTAATAGCGGACTCTCTGGGGCCAACGTCCTGACTTTC; CDR3aa: CASSQDPNSGLSGANVLTF
abundance: NA; j_gene: TRBJ1-2; v_gene: TRBV25-1; d_gene: TRBD1; CDR3nt: TGTGCCAGTAGACAGGGAGATGGCTACACCTTC; CDR3aa: CASRQGDGYTF
abundance: NA; j_gene: TRBJ2-7; v_gene: TRBV5-4; d_gene: TRBD2; CDR3nt: TGTGCCAGCAGCTTGGTAGGCGGGGGGGGGTACGAGCAGTACTTC; CDR3aa: CASSLVGGGGYEQYF
abundance: NA; j_gene: TRBJ2-1; v_gene: TRBV7-9; d_gene: NA; CDR3nt: TGTGCCAGCAGCTCGCTCTCTAGCTCCTACAATGAGCAGTTCTTC; CDR3aa: CASSSLSSSYNEQFF
abundance: NA; j_gene: TRBJ2-3; v_gene: TRBV5-1; d_gene: TRBD2; CDR3nt: TGCGCCAGCAGCTCACTAGCGGGAGTCCCAGATACGCAGTATTTT; CDR3aa: CASSSLAGVPDTQYF
abundance: NA; j_gene: TRBJ1-1; v_gene: TRBV6-5; d_gene: NA; CDR3nt: TGTGCCAGCAGTTACCTTGGGGGGGGTGAAGCTTTCTTT; CDR3aa: CASSYLGGGEAFF
abundance: NA; j_gene: TRBJ2-2; v_gene: TRBV6-1; d_gene: NA; CDR3nt: TGTGCCAGCAATCCAACGAACACCGGGGAGCTGTTTTTT; CDR3aa: CASNPTNTGELFF
abundance: once; j_gene: TRBJ2-2; v_gene: TRBV7-9; d_gene: NA; CDR3nt: TGTGCCAGCAGACCAAAAGGAGAGACCGGGGAGCTGTTTTTT; CDR3aa: CASRPKGETGELFF
abundance: NA; j_gene: TRBJ1-3; v_gene: TRBV28; d_gene: NA; CDR3nt: TGTGCCAGCAATAGGGGGGGCTCTGGAAACACCATATATTTT; CDR3aa: CASNRGGSGNTIYF
abundance: NA; j_gene: TRBJ2-7; v_gene: TRBV28; d_gene: NA; CDR3nt: TGTGCCAGCAGTTTACAGGGGTACGAGCAGTACTTC; CDR3aa: CASSLQGYEQYF
abundance: NA; j_gene: TRBJ2-3; v_gene: TRBV27; d_gene: NA; CDR3nt: TGTGCCAGCAGGCTCAGGGGGGTAGATACGCAGTATTTT; CDR3aa: CASRLRGVDTQYF
abundance: NA; j_gene: TRBJ1-3; v_gene: TRBV10-3; d_gene: TRBD1; CDR3nt: TGTGCCATCAGTTCCTTGGGACAGGGGGCTGGAAACACCATATATTTT; CDR3aa: CAISSLGQGAGNTIYF
abundance: NA; j_gene: TRBJ2-2; v_gene: TRBV18; d_gene: NA; CDR3nt: TGTGCCAGCTCACCACCGGGCCAGGGGAAATCCGGGGAGCTGTTTTTT; CDR3aa: CASSPPGQGKSGELFF
abundance: NA; j_gene: TRBJ1-2; v_gene: TRBV5-1; d_gene: TRBD1; CDR3nt: TGCGCCAGCAGCTTCACAGGGGGCCCCCTGGACTATGGCTACACCTTC; CDR3aa: CASSFTGGPLDYGYTF
abundance: NA; j_gene: TRBJ1-2; v_gene: TRBV7-3; d_gene: TRBD1; CDR3nt: TGTGCCAGCAGCCAGGACAGGCGCTATGGCTACACCTTC; CDR3aa: CASSQDRRYGYTF
abundance: NA; j_gene: TRBJ2-3; v_gene: TRBV6-5; d_gene: TRBD2; CDR3nt: TGTGCCAGCAGTTACGGCGGGAGGACAGATACGCAGTATTTT; CDR3aa: CASSYGGRTDTQYF
abundance: NA; j_gene: TRBJ1-2; v_gene: TRBV7-2; d_gene: NA; CDR3nt: TGTGCCAGCAGCTTAGGTGCGGGGGCCATTAACTATGGCTACACCTTC; CDR3aa: CASSLGAGAINYGYTF
abundance: NA; j_gene: TRBJ1-5; v_gene: TRBV9; d_gene: NA; CDR3nt: TGTGCCAGCAGCGTAGGAGATAGCAATCAGCCCCAGCATTTT; CDR3aa: CASSVGDSNQPQHF
abundance: NA; j_gene: TRBJ2-1; v_gene: TRBV7-9; d_gene: TRBD1; CDR3nt: TGTGCCAGCAGCTTAGTAACCGGGACAGAGGGCGATGAGCAGTTCTTC; CDR3aa: CASSLVTGTEGDEQFF
abundance: NA; j_gene: TRBJ1-1; v_gene: TRBV7-9; d_gene: TRBD1; CDR3nt: TGTGCCAGCAGCTCGACAGGGGGGAACACTGAAGCTTTCTTT; CDR3aa: CASSSTGGNTEAFF
abundance: NA; j_gene: TRBJ2-5; v_gene: TRBV4-1; d_gene: TRBD2; CDR3nt: TGCGCCAGCACCTTCCTAGCGGGGGCCGCCGAGACCCAGTACTTC; CDR3aa: CASTFLAGAAETQYF